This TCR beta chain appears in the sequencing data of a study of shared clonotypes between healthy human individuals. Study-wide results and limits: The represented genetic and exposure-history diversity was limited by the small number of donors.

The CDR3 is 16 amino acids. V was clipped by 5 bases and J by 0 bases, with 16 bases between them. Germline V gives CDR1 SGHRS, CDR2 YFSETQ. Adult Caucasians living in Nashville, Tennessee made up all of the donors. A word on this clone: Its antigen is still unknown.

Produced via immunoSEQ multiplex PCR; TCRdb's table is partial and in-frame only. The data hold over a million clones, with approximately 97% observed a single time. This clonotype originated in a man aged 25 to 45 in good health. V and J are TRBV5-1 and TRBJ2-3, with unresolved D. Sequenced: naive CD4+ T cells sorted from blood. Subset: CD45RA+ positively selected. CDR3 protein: CASSRVERPSTDTQYF. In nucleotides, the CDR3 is TGCGCCAGCAGTAGGGTAGAAAGACCTAGCACAGATACGCAGTATTTT.